The 18 T cell receptor beta chains below come from one sample, sequenced in a study of T-cell memory formation after mild COVID-19 (dated by TCRdb to 2020 to 2023). Libraries were made using 5' RACE. The sequencing machine was an Illumina NovaSeq 6000. TCRdb reprocessing: public reads trimmed at Q25 with fastp, clones called with MiXCR, in-frame beta chains kept. Each entry is one CDR3 protein sequence, shown with its most common DNA and genes. This sample is represented by 250,000 to 300,000 distinct CDR3 sequences; around 15% of them were singletons. The ten largest clones capture 22% of the sample. Sequencing input: PBMCs or a T cell subset sorted from them (not recorded which). The receptors were gathered from a man aged 18-30 years who had mild COVID-19 (a few samples of this study predate the infection). The sample titles of this study are shuffled in the database, so cell type and time point are left out; the donor was told from shared clones.

The V and J genes are TRBV12-3 or TRBV12-4 and TRBJ2-1; D might be TRBD2 (6 bases). This CDR3 comprises 11 residues. The ends were cut back, 1 base at V and 14 bases at J, with 9 bases in the middle. In DNA form, the CDR3 reads TGTGCCAGCAGTTTAGGGGAGGACGAGTTCTTC. It is translated as CASSLGEDEFF.

This clonotype was picked up a small number of times. The gene calls are TRBV5-1 and TRBJ1-6; D is uncertain. Germline loops: CDR1 SGHRS, CDR2 YFSETQ. V was cut by 2 bases and J by 9 bases, with 15 bases left in between. The CDR3 covers 15 residues. This CDR3 is CASSLGAGDGSPLHF. The CDR3 nucleotides read TGCGCCAGCAGCTTAGGTGCGGGCGACGGTTCACCCCTCCACTTT.

The chain is built from TRBV14 and TRBJ1-1; D is unresolved. The CDR3 is 16 residues long. CDR1 SGHDN and CDR2 FVKESK come from the germline V gene. V lost 0 bases, J lost 5 bases, and 16 bases lay in between. CDR3 amino acids: CASSQDTSPGRTEAFF. The CDR3 DNA sequence: TGTGCCAGCAGCCAAGATACGTCTCCCGGGAGGACTGAAGCTTTCTTT.

This chain uses TRBV27 with TRBJ2-1, with 8 bases aligning to TRBD1. V lost 5 bases and J lost 6; bases outside the gene matches: 12. The germline V gene encodes CDR1 MNHEY and CDR2 SMNVEV (reference sequence). The CDR3 runs to 16 residues. CDR3 sequence: CASSPVPGGHLNEQFF. CDR3 nucleotide sequence: TGTGCCAGCAGTCCTGTCCCAGGGGGCCATCTCAATGAGCAGTTCTTC.

The chain employs TRBV12-3 or TRBV12-4 and TRBJ1-1; no definite D call. Trimming shortened V by 9 bases and J by 0 bases, and 17 bases separated the two germline ends. The CDR3 loop spans 15 amino acids. In nucleotides, the CDR3 is TGTGCCAGTGTTAGAGGTGGGTCTATGAACACTGAAGCTTTCTTT. Its protein is CASVRGGSMNTEAFF.

This clonotype has only a few counts. The rearrangement uses TRBV12-3 or TRBV12-4 and TRBJ1-2; TRBD1 is a possible D gene (5 bases). The CDR3 runs 13 residues. Trimming cost V 6 bases and J 2 bases, with 10 bases left between them. The CDR3 DNA sequence: TGTGCCAGCAGACCGGGACCCAACTATGGCTACACCTTC. Residues: CASRPGPNYGYTF.

This clonotype has more than one count but fewer than ten. The J gene is TRBJ2-2, the V gene TRBV4-1, with TRBD1 matching over 7 bases. In germline, CDR1 is MGHRA, CDR2 YSYEKL. Unmatched junction bases numbered 6, after V lost 3 bases and J lost 5 bases. This CDR3 is 15 amino acids long. CDR3 DNA sequence: TGCGCCAGCAGCCACACGCTCAGGGGGACCGGGGAGCTGTTTTTT. Residues: CASSHTLRGTGELFF.

This clonotype was counted at least ten times. The V call is TRBV12-3 or TRBV12-4, the J call TRBJ2-1; 11 bases map to TRBD2. This CDR3 has 14 residues. V shed 6 bases, J shed 5 bases, and the junction held 3 bases outside the gene matches. The CDR3 sequence: CASSLAGGHNEQFF. The CDR3 nucleotides are TGTGCCAGCAGCCTAGCGGGGGGACACAATGAGCAGTTCTTC.

The genes are TRBV2 and TRBJ2-5; 8 bases are shared with TRBD2. This CDR3 has 17 residues. The germline V gene has CDR1 SNHLY and CDR2 FYNNEI. V lost 3 bases, J lost 3 bases, and 12 bases stayed unmatched. The CDR3 region has the DNA TGTGCCAGCAGTGAGGGATTCAAGCGGGGGATTAAAGAGACCCAGTACTTC. This codes for CASSEGFKRGIKETQYF.

This clonotype has more than one count but fewer than ten. The chain is built from TRBV3-1 and TRBJ2-3; no reliable D call. Germline V gene sequence: CDR1 LGHDT, CDR2 YNNKEL (reference sequence). The CDR3 is 13 residues long. Deletions cut 0 bases from V and 6 bases from J, with 7 bases between. The CDR3 region has the DNA TGTGCCAGCAGCCAAGAGATCCAGGATACGCAGTATTTT. Translating it yields CASSQEIQDTQYF.

This clonotype was recorded a few times. This chain connects TRBV6-2 or TRBV6-3 to TRBJ1-6; maybe TRBD1 (5 bases). V was cut by 7 bases and J by 8 bases, with 15 bases left in between. The CDR3 extends over 14 amino acids. From germline, CDR1 is MNHEY and CDR2 SVGEGT. CDR3 bases: TGTGCCAGCAACCGATGGGGGAAAGATTCACCCCTCCACTTT. Encoded protein: CASNRWGKDSPLHF.

The CDR3 sequence: CASKDPGDTQYF. CDR3 nucleotide sequence: TGTGCCAGCAAAGATCCGGGAGATACGCAGTATTTT. The rearrangement joins TRBV7-2 to TRBJ2-3, with no clear D. CDR3 length: 12 residues. Germline V lookup: CDR1 SGHTA, CDR2 FQGNSA. Trimming pared 7 bases from V and 5 bases from J, leaving 10 bases between.

This clonotype turned up a few times. V and J are TRBV4-2 and TRBJ2-1; TRBD1 matches 9 bases. This CDR3 has 16 amino acids. With V trimmed by 4 bases and J by 7 bases, 11 bases remained unmatched. Germline assignment: CDR1 LGHNA and CDR2 YNFKEQ. CDR3 sequence reads: CASSLGAGTGSNEQFF. The DNA of the CDR3 is TGTGCCAGCAGCCTCGGCGCAGGGACAGGGAGTAATGAGCAGTTCTTC.

The rearrangement uses TRBV29-1 and TRBJ2-1, with a weak D call TRBD2 (6 bases). The length of the CDR3 is 13 residues. In germline, CDR1 is SQVTM, CDR2 ANQGSEA. Trimming shortened V by 5 bases and J by 5 bases, and 13 bases separated the two germline ends. The CDR3 nucleotides are TGCAGCGTTCAAGTGGGGGAGGACAATGAGCAGTTCTTC. Amino acids: CSVQVGEDNEQFF.

V is TRBV6-5 and J is TRBJ2-3; 7 bases are a match to TRBD1. CDR1 is MNHEY and CDR2 is SVGAGI in the germline V gene. The CDR3 spans 13 residues. With 2 bases clipped from V and 6 bases from J, the junction kept 2 bases outside the gene matches. This chain's CDR3 is CASSYGTADTQYF. CDR3 in DNA: TGTGCCAGCAGTTACGGGACAGCGGATACGCAGTATTTT.

This clonotype was seen ten or more times. The CDR3 DNA follows: TGCAGTGCTAAACGAACAGGGGGCGGGCTCACAGATACGCAGTATTTT. Translating gives CSAKRTGGGLTDTQYF. V and J are TRBV20-1 and TRBJ2-3, with TRBD1 matching over 9 bases. Losses at the gene ends were 4 bases for V and 2 bases for J; bases not matched to a gene: 10. Germline assignment: CDR1 DFQATT and CDR2 SNEGSKA (reference sequence). CDR3 length: 16 residues.

The gene calls are TRBV5-4 and TRBJ2-1, with D possibly TRBD2 on 5 matching bases. Trimming took 0 bases from V and 8 from J, leaving 9 bases between them. The germline CDR1 and CDR2 sequences are SGHNT and YYREEE (reference sequence). This CDR3 is built from 13 residues. CDR3 in DNA: TGTGCCAGCAGCTTGGCGGGGTCGGATGAGCAGTTCTTC. The encoded protein is CASSLAGSDEQFF.

In its sample, this clonotype was seen many times. This chain connects TRBV4-3 to TRBJ2-1; 10 bases are a match to TRBD2. CDR1 is LGHNA, CDR2 YSLEER, per germline. The V segment lost 0 bases and the J segment 4 bases; nucleotides outside the gene matches: 3. The CDR3 contains 16 residues. CDR3 sequence reads: CASSQEVAGGYNEQFF. CDR3 nucleotide sequence: TGCGCCAGCAGCCAAGAGGTAGCGGGGGGTTACAATGAGCAGTTCTTC.